This T cell receptor beta chain was obtained from a study of control samples from healthy donors and cancer patients. Sequencing was performed with immunoSEQ multiplex PCR; in TCRdb, only in-frame clones are kept and a portion is missing. The sample gives around 140,000 clones, just under 90% of which show up once; approximately 8% is in the top ten. This clone was counted once. Trimming cost V 6 bases and J 2 bases, with 4 bases left between them. This CDR3 has 12 residues. The germline gives CDR1 MNHEY, CDR2 SMNVEV (reference sequence). Sequencing input: PBMCs. The sequence was obtained from a man aged 50-60 years with head and neck cancer. The V gene is TRBV27, the J gene TRBJ2-2; unclear D gene. CDR3 in DNA: TGTGCCAGCAGCGTAAACACCGGGGAGCTGTTTTTT. This gives the protein CASSVNTGELFF.